This is a list of T cell receptor beta chains from one sample in a study of cytomegalovirus exposure and HLA in healthy donors. TCRdb's table, derived via immunoSEQ multiplex PCR, lists solely in-frame clones and lacks some. The table shows tens of thousands of clones, with roughly 94% occurring only once. Input material: PBMCs. These receptors were taken from a man aged 18 to 30 in good health and CMV-seronegative. Each CDR3 is given with its conserved first and last residue. The D gene is left open where the match is weak. For some rows the clone size is stated as once, few or many, or as a class when expanded; others skip it.

V	D	J	size	length	DNA	CDR3
TRBV19	TRBD2	TRBJ2-3	.	16	TGTGCCAGTAGTACCAGACTAGCGGGAGCCGCAGATACGCAGTATTTT	CASSTRLAGAADTQYF
TRBV5-6	TRBD1	TRBJ2-7	.	14	TGTGCCAGCAGCTTGGGACAGGGGTCCTACGAGCAGTACTTC	CASSLGQGSYEQYF
TRBV5-5	TRBD1	TRBJ2-2	.	14	TGTGCCAGCACAATACAGGGGACCACCGGGGAGCTGTTTTTT	CASTIQGTTGELFF
TRBV29-1	.	TRBJ2-5	.	11	TGCAGCGTTGTCGGAGGGGAGACCCAGTACTTC	CSVVGGETQYF
TRBV10-3	.	TRBJ1-5	.	15	TGTGCCATCAGTGATAGGTCGGACAGTCACCAGCCCCAGCATTTT	CAISDRSDSHQPQHF
TRBV6-5	TRBD1	TRBJ1-3	.	15	TGTGCCAGCAGTTACTCGACAGGGCAAGGAAACACCATATATTTT	CASSYSTGQGNTIYF
TRBV25-1	TRBD1	TRBJ1-4	.	16	TGTGCCAGCAGTGCAGGGACAGGGGGCTGGGGTGAAAAACTGTTTTTT	CASSAGTGGWGEKLFF
TRBV14	TRBD1	TRBJ1-2	.	14	TGTGCCAGCAGCCAAAGGGGGCTTGGGTATGGCTACACCTTC	CASSQRGLGYGYTF
TRBV30	TRBD2	TRBJ2-7	.	14	TGTGCCTGGCGTCAGAGACTAGCGGGAGACGAGCAGTACTTC	CAWRQRLAGDEQYF
TRBV21-1	.	TRBJ1-2	.	16	TGTGCCAGCAGCAAGTTCCCAGAGACTGGCTTTGGGGGCTACACCTTC	CASSKFPETGFGGYTF
TRBV2	.	TRBJ2-7	.	14	TGTGCCAGCAGTCCGATCGGCGGGCACTACGAGCAGTACTTC	CASSPIGGHYEQYF
TRBV19	.	TRBJ1-5	.	14	TGTGCCAGTAGTTCCACAGGGTGGACACAGCCCCAGCATTTT	CASSSTGWTQPQHF
TRBV4-3	.	TRBJ1-1	.	13	TGCGCCAGCAGCCAAAATAAGAACACTGAAGCTTTCTTT	CASSQNKNTEAFF
TRBV7-9	TRBD1	TRBJ1-2	.	11	TGTGCCAGCAGCGCGTGGACAGGCCGCTGCTTC	CASSAWTGRCF
TRBV29-1	TRBD2	TRBJ2-5	.	16	TGCAGCGTTGCGGAGTGGAGGACTAGGCCCGGGGAGACCCAGTACTTC	CSVAEWRTRPGETQYF
TRBV10-3	.	TRBJ1-5	.	15	TGTGCCATCAGTGAGTCGGGAGGTGGCAATCAGCCCCAGCATTTT	CAISESGGGNQPQHF
TRBV29-1	TRBD2	TRBJ2-5	.	14	TGCAGCGGGGACGGGACTAGCGGACAAGAGACCCAGTACTTC	CSGDGTSGQETQYF
TRBV7-8	TRBD2	TRBJ2-2	.	15	TGTGCCAGCAGCTTCCGCGGGAGTAGCACCGGGGAGCTGTTTTTT	CASSFRGSSTGELFF
TRBV5-8	.	TRBJ1-2	.	13	TGTGCCAGCAGCTTCGGGCAGGGCTATGGCTACACCTTC	CASSFGQGYGYTF
TRBV28	TRBD2	TRBJ2-7	.	19	TGTGCCAGCCTAAGCCTCGGGACTAGCGGGAGGAGGAGTGTTCCCGAGCAGTACTTC	CASLSLGTSGRRSVPEQYF
TRBV10-3	TRBD1	TRBJ1-1	.	13	TGTGCCGTGTCCAGGGGGCTTACCTCTGAAGCTTTCTTT	CAVSRGLTSEAFF
TRBV6-4	TRBD1	TRBJ1-1	.	14	TGTGCCAGCAAGGGACAGGGACAAAGCACTGAAGCTTTCTTT	CASKGQGQSTEAFF
TRBV6-5	TRBD2	TRBJ2-5	.	15	TGTGCCAGCAGCCCACGACTAGCGGGAGGGGAGACCCAGTACTTC	CASSPRLAGGETQYF
TRBV7-2	TRBD2	TRBJ2-2	.	16	TGTGCCAGCAGCTTCCCGGCGGGAGGAGAGACCGGGGAGCTGTTTTTT	CASSFPAGGETGELFF
TRBV2	.	TRBJ1-1	once	15	TGTGCCAGCAGTGAAAGGTCTGACAGTTACACTGAAGCTTTCTTT	CASSERSDSYTEAFF
TRBV29-1	TRBD2	TRBJ2-7	once	13	TGCAGCGTTGAAGCGGGGACTAGCTACGAGCAGTACTTC	CSVEAGTSYEQYF
TRBV19	.	TRBJ1-1	few	13	TGTGCCAGTAGTTCTACGGTGAACACTGAAGCTTTCTTT	CASSSTVNTEAFF
TRBV21-1	.	TRBJ1-4	.	16	TGTGCCAGCAGCAGGACAGGGGATCGGGCTAATGAAAAACTGTTTTTT	CASSRTGDRANEKLFF
TRBV7-2	TRBD2	TRBJ2-7	.	13	TGTGCCAGCAGCCCCTCTAGCGGTTACGAGCAGTACTTC	CASSPSSGYEQYF
TRBV9	TRBD1	TRBJ2-1	.	16	TGTGCCAGCACCCGCAATGGGGGACAGGGCGGTACTGAGCAGTTCTTC	CASTRNGGQGGTEQFF
TRBV19	.	TRBJ1-1	.	13	TGTGCCAGTAGTATGGTTGGGAGGACTGAAGCTTTCTTT	CASSMVGRTEAFF
TRBV28	TRBD2	TRBJ2-7	.	14	TGTGCCAGGCTAGCGGGAGACCATTCCTACGAGCAGTACTTC	CARLAGDHSYEQYF
TRBV9	TRBD1	TRBJ1-1	.	13	TGTGCCAGCAGCCCGGGACAGGGAGTGCAAGCTTTCTTT	CASSPGQGVQAFF
TRBV6-6	.	TRBJ2-2	.	13	TGTGCCAGCAATAGAATCAATGGCGGGGAGCTGTTTTTT	CASNRINGGELFF
TRBV19	TRBD1	TRBJ1-2	.	13	TGTGCCAGCGGGGACAGGTCGGGCTATGGCTACACCTTC	CASGDRSGYGYTF
TRBV25-1	TRBD1	TRBJ2-1	.	16	TGTGCCAGCAGTTCACGACCGGGACAGGGGTACAATGAGCAGTTCTTC	CASSSRPGQGYNEQFF
TRBV7-2	TRBD2	TRBJ2-2	.	17	TGTGCCAGCAGCCCACCCCTGGGACTAGGGAACACCGGGGAGCTGTTTTTT	CASSPPLGLGNTGELFF
TRBV29-1	.	TRBJ2-7	.	11	TGCAGCGTCGCGACAGAGTACGAGCAGTACTTC	CSVATEYEQYF
TRBV30	.	TRBJ2-7	once	15	TGTGCCTGGAGCCGTGGGGTCTCAGGGGCTAACGAGCAGTACTTC	CAWSRGVSGANEQYF
TRBV7-2	.	TRBJ1-1	.	18	TGTGCCAGCAGCTTAGACGCGGGGGCGCAAGGAATGAACACTGAAGCTTTCTTT	CASSLDAGAQGMNTEAFF